The 26 T cell receptor beta chains in this list originate from one sample, sequenced in a study of blood T cell repertoires in COVID-19. The table came from immunoSEQ multiplex PCR; TCRdb's copy has only in-frame clones and leaves some out. Seen here are about 250,000 clones, around 86% observed once, and the top ten hold 1.5% to 2%. Material: peripheral blood. These receptors came from a woman aged 55-70 years who had recovered from COVID-19.

The gene calls are TRBV18 and TRBJ2-1, with 8 bases fitting TRBD1. The germline V gene encodes CDR1 KGHSH and CDR2 LQKENI. The CDR3 length is 16 residues. With V trimmed by 4 bases and J by 0 bases, 5 bases remained unmatched. In DNA, the CDR3 is TGTGCCAGCTCACAGGGACAGGCCGGCTCCTACAATGAGCAGTTCTTC. This codes for CASSQGQAGSYNEQFF.

CDR3 amino acids: CASCLSGGNQPQHF. In DNA form, the CDR3 reads TGTGCCAGCTGCCTCTCAGGGGGCAATCAGCCCCAGCATTTT. This rearrangement joins TRBV2 to TRBJ1-5, with a weak D call TRBD1 (6 bases). This CDR3 is built from 14 residues. The V gene's germline CDR1 is SNHLY and CDR2 FYNNEI. V was shortened by 8 bases and J by 2 bases, with 13 bases between the two germline ends.

This sequence joins TRBV19 and TRBJ2-3; possibly TRBD1 for D (5 bases). The V end was cut by 6 bases, the J end by 0 bases, with 16 bases between. CDR1 LNHDA and CDR2 SQIVND come from the germline V gene (reference sequence). CDR3 length equals 16 residues. CDR3 amino acids: CASSSNRHLSTDTQYF. The CDR3 DNA follows: TGTGCCAGTAGCTCAAACAGGCACCTTAGCACAGATACGCAGTATTTT.

This rearrangement joins TRBV27 to TRBJ2-7; 9 bases line up with TRBD1. The germline gives CDR1 MNHEY, CDR2 SMNVEV (reference sequence). The CDR3 consists of 13 residues. V shed 6 bases, J shed 7 bases, and the junction held 7 bases outside the gene matches. This CDR3 is CASRQQGAQEQYF. The CDR3 region has the DNA TGTGCCAGCAGGCAACAGGGGGCGCAGGAGCAGTACTTC.

CDR3 loop: CASSPGTSGSTDTQYF. The CDR3 DNA follows: TGCGCCAGCAGCCCAGGGACTAGCGGGAGCACAGATACGCAGTATTTT. This chain links TRBV4-1 with TRBJ2-3, with TRBD2 matching over 12 bases. Germline V gives CDR1 MGHRA, CDR2 YSYEKL. This CDR3 is built from 16 residues. Trimming took 4 bases from V and 0 from J; bases not matched to a gene: 2.

The chain links TRBV11-2 to TRBJ2-3, with 8 bases that match TRBD2. The CDR3 consists of 15 residues. Germline V CDR1 and CDR2: SGHAT, FQNNGV. V lost 4 bases, J lost 5 bases, and 8 bases stayed unmatched. CDR3 loop: CASSSTSGEEDTQYF. The CDR3 nucleotides are TGTGCCAGCAGCTCAACTAGCGGCGAGGAAGATACGCAGTATTTT.

A remark on this clone: A read error may account for a junction end that differs from germline. The chain has TRBV5-8 and TRBJ1-5, with D maybe TRBD1 (6 bases). CDR3 length equals 13 residues. Germline lookup yields CDR1 SGHTS and CDR2 YDEGEE. The chain's CDR3 is CASSLGTDQPQHF. The CDR3 DNA sequence: TGTGCCAGCAGCTTGGGGACAGATCAACCCCAGCATTTT.

About this clone itself: A much larger clone lies one base from this, so it may be a read error. This rearrangement joins TRBV7-8 to TRBJ1-5; 7 positions match TRBD1. The trim removed 6 bases at V and 4 bases at J, leaving 3 bases unmatched. The CDR3 is 13 amino acids. Looked up from germline, CDR1 is SGHVS and CDR2 is FQNEAQ. Written as DNA, the CDR3 is TGTGCCAGCAGGCGGGACAGTAATCAGCCCCAGCATTTT. It specifies CASRRDSNQPQHF.

The rearrangement uses TRBV7-3 and TRBJ2-1; TRBD2 matches 12 bases. The V gene's germline CDR1 is SGHTA and CDR2 FQGTGA. This CDR3 has 15 residues. J was trimmed by 9 bases and V by 3 bases; bases with no gene match: 6. Written as DNA, the CDR3 is TGTGCCAGCAGCTTCCTAGCGGGGGGGCTGGTTGAGCAGTTCTTC. It encodes CASSFLAGGLVEQFF.

V and J are TRBV27 and TRBJ1-1; 11 positions match TRBD1. Germline values: CDR1 MNHEY, CDR2 SMNVEV (reference sequence). The ends lost 4 bases at V and 3 bases at J; junction bases unmatched: 4. This CDR3 spans 15 amino acids. DNA of the CDR3: TGTGCCAGCAGTTCCCGGACAGGGGGCTACACTGAAGCTTTCTTT. It specifies CASSSRTGGYTEAFF.

The chain couples TRBV5-4 to TRBJ2-7; possible D gene TRBD1, 6 bases. CDR3 size: 14 residues. The germline V and J ends were trimmed by 0 bases and 3 bases, with 10 bases remaining between them. Germline V CDR1 and CDR2: SGHNT, YYREEE (reference sequence). CDR3 nucleotide sequence: TGTGCCAGCAGCTTGGCGTGGGACAACTACGAGCAGTACTTC. Its translation: CASSLAWDNYEQYF. Supplemented by reference TRBV5-4 and TRBJ2-7, the full variable domain reads ETGVTQSPTHLIKTRGQQVTLRCSSQSGHNTVSWYQQALGQGPQFIFQYYREEENGRGNFPPRFSGLQFPNYSSELNVNALELDDSALYLCASSLAWDNYEQYFGPGTRLTVT.

The rearrangement links TRBV14 to TRBJ1-1, with D possibly TRBD1 on 6 matching bases. Per germline, CDR1 SGHDN and CDR2 FVKESK. The ends were cut back, 6 bases at V and 1 base at J, with 12 bases in the middle. CDR3 size: 14 residues. The CDR3, as DNA: TGTGCCAGCAGTCGACAGGTCTCGAACACTGAAGCTTTCTTT. Its translation is CASSRQVSNTEAFF.

About this clone: This CDR3 is also generated by other DNA sequences in the sample. The chain joins TRBV7-9 to TRBJ2-2; no reliable D call. This CDR3 is built from 13 residues. Germline CDR1 reads SEHNR; CDR2 reads FQNEAQ (reference sequence). Trimming stripped 2 bases from V and 4 bases from J, with 5 bases between. The CDR3 here is CASSLSSTGELFF. The CDR3 DNA is TGTGCCAGCAGCTTATCCAGCACCGGGGAGCTGTTTTTT. The variable domain in full, completed from reference TRBV7-9 and TRBJ2-2, reads DTGVSQNPRHKITKRGQNVTFRCDPISEHNRLYWYRQTLGQGPEFLTYFQNEAQLEKSRLLSDRFSAERPKGSFSTLEIQRTEQGDSAMYLCASSLSSTGELFFGEGSRLTVL.

The V and J genes are TRBV4-3 and TRBJ2-1; D remains unclear. Germline V CDR1 and CDR2: LGHNA, YSLEER. The ends were cut back, 3 bases at V and 0 bases at J, with 9 bases in the middle. This CDR3 has 15 amino acids. CDR3: CASSQYLSSYNEQFF. DNA of the CDR3: TGCGCCAGCAGCCAGTACTTGAGCTCCTACAATGAGCAGTTCTTC.

The chain employs TRBV5-1 and TRBJ2-6; 8 nucleotides line up with TRBD2. Germline V gene data show CDR1 as SGHRS and CDR2 as YFSETQ. Germline trimming cut 4 bases from V and 0 bases from J; bases unmatched to any gene: 6. The CDR3 consists of 17 residues. The CDR3 region is CASSPRGGLSGANVLTF. The CDR3, as DNA: TGCGCCAGCAGCCCCCGGGGGGGGCTCTCTGGGGCCAACGTCCTGACTTTC.

The V and J genes are TRBV5-1 and TRBJ1-3, with D unclear. Trimming took 1 base from V and 0 from J, leaving 11 bases between them. The CDR3 has 16 residues. Germline CDR1 SGHRS, CDR2 YFSETQ. DNA for the CDR3: TGCGCCAGCAGCTTGCACAGCACTGTCTCTGGAAACACCATATATTTT. It yields the protein CASSLHSTVSGNTIYF.

In this sample, this clone turned up a few times. V is TRBV5-1 and J is TRBJ1-6; no clear D gene. Germline V gene sequence: CDR1 SGHRS, CDR2 YFSETQ. Deletions cut 3 bases from V and 10 bases from J, with 20 bases between. The CDR3 extends over 16 amino acids. CDR3: CASSSQGVRVGSPLHF. The CDR3 DNA reads TGCGCCAGCAGCTCCCAAGGCGTGAGGGTAGGCTCACCCCTCCACTTT.

The chain's CDR3 is CASSLYSGQSYGYTF. CDR3 DNA sequence: TGTGCCAGCAGCCTATACTCGGGACAGAGCTATGGCTACACCTTC. The rearrangement joins TRBV14 to TRBJ1-2; 7 nucleotides agree with TRBD1. The V gene's germline CDR1 is SGHDN and CDR2 FVKESK. J was trimmed by 4 bases and V by 4 bases; bases with no gene match: 9. The CDR3 runs 15 residues.

A few counts support this clone. The rearrangement joins TRBV7-8 to TRBJ2-7; 10 bases agree with TRBD2. From germline, CDR1 is SGHVS and CDR2 FQNEAQ. Germline trimming cut 5 bases from V and 3 bases from J; bases unmatched to any gene: 7. The CDR3 has 15 residues. The CDR3 sequence is CASSISGGNYYEQYF. DNA of the CDR3: TGTGCCAGCAGCATTAGCGGGGGGAACTACTACGAGCAGTACTTC.

DNA of the CDR3: TGTGCCAGCAGCAAGGACAGAGATCAGCCCCAGCATTTT. This codes for CASSKDRDQPQHF. The chain is built from TRBV5-4 and TRBJ1-5, with D possibly matching TRBD1 (6 bases). V shed 4 bases and J shed 5 bases, with 10 bases lying between them. The CDR3 is made up of 13 amino acids. Germline V gives CDR1 SGHNT, CDR2 YYREEE (reference sequence). The complete variable domain, with remaining parts taken from reference TRBV5-4 and TRBJ1-5, reads ETGVTQSPTHLIKTRGQQVTLRCSSQSGHNTVSWYQQALGQGPQFIFQYYREEENGRGNFPPRFSGLQFPNYSSELNVNALELDDSALYLCASSKDRDQPQHFGDGTRLSIL.

In its sample, this clone was seen a few times. Within the sample, other DNA sequences also encode this same CDR3. The rearrangement links TRBV11-3 to TRBJ2-7, with D uncertain. V was pared by 2 bases and J by 4 bases, with 6 bases between. This CDR3 contains 12 residues. CDR1 is SGHNT and CDR2 is YENEEA in the germline V gene. The CDR3 DNA follows: TGTGCCAGCAGCTTAACGGGTTACGAGCAGTACTTC. Protein: CASSLTGYEQYF.

As DNA, the CDR3 is TGTGCCAGCAGCGTAGAGGCAGGGGTGACCTATGGCTACACCTTC. This codes for CASSVEAGVTYGYTF. J is TRBJ1-2 and V is TRBV9, with a weak D call TRBD1 (6 bases). The CDR3 length is 15 residues. The germline CDR1 and CDR2 sequences are SGDLS and YYNGEE. V lost 0 bases and J 4 bases, leaving 13 bases between the germline ends.

V is TRBV3-1 (or the pseudogene TRBV3-2) and J is TRBJ2-7; the D gene is possibly TRBD1 (5 bases). Trimming stripped 0 bases from V and 0 bases from J, with 12 bases between. Per germline, CDR1 LGHDT and CDR2 YNNKEL (reference sequence). This CDR3 is 16 amino acids long. This chain's CDR3 is CASSQDSGQGSYEQYF. CDR3 bases: TGTGCCAGCAGCCAAGACAGTGGACAAGGCTCCTACGAGCAGTACTTC.

Only a few counts were recorded for this clone. This chain joins TRBV6-5 and TRBJ2-3, with D possibly TRBD1 on 5 matching bases. Trimming took off 4 bases at V and 11 bases at J, with 16 bases between the two ends. Germline values: CDR1 MNHEY, CDR2 SVGAGI. The CDR3 length is 13 residues. The CDR3 coding sequence is TGTGCCAGCAGTTTGGACCGACAGTTCGGGCAGTATTTT. As protein: CASSLDRQFGQYF.

The chain links TRBV7-3 to TRBJ2-5, with D tentatively TRBD2 (5 bases). Looked up from germline, CDR1 is SGHTA and CDR2 is FQGTGA. The ends were cut back, 5 bases at V and 2 bases at J, with 12 bases in the middle. The CDR3 is made up of 14 amino acids. CDR3 DNA sequence: TGTGCCAGCAGCGACCGTCCGGGACAAGAGACCCAGTACTTC. Translated: CASSDRPGQETQYF.

The gene calls are TRBV29-1 and TRBJ1-3, with D possibly matching TRBD1 (6 bases). V was cut by 7 bases and J by 0 bases, with 10 bases left in between. The CDR3 totals 13 residues. Germline CDR1 reads SQVTM; CDR2 reads ANQGSEA. CDR3 residues: CSARGISGNTIYF. CDR3 in DNA: TGCAGCGCGAGGGGGATCTCTGGAAACACCATATATTTT.